Listed below are T cell receptor beta chains from one sample, sequenced in a study of cytotoxic CD8 clonotypes in ibrutinib-treated CLL. Measured with immunoSEQ multiplex PCR; TCRdb has only the in-frame clones, and not every one. The sample consists of 150,000 to 200,000 clones, about 88% of them appearing once. The source was PBMCs, collected at disease progression, from a patient treated with ibrutinib. Receptors originate from a human donor with chronic lymphocytic leukemia. Both conserved end residues are part of each CDR3. D genes are given only for firm matches. Some rows mark clone size as missing; the rest say once, few, many or name a class of expanded clone.

CDR3: CASSRTGGSWDANEKLFF; DNA: TGCGCCAGCAGCCGTACAGGGGGAAGTTGGGATGCTAATGAAAAACTGTTTTTT; J: TRBJ1-4; V: TRBV5-1; length: 18; size: NA; D: TRBD1
CDR3: CASSVERGMGYEQYF; DNA: TGTGCCAGCAGTGTAGAAAGGGGCATGGGGTACGAGCAGTACTTC; J: TRBJ2-7; V: TRBV6-1; length: 15; size: NA; D: NA
CDR3: CAISGRSYGYTF; DNA: TGTGCCATCAGTGGAAGGTCTTATGGCTACACCTTC; J: TRBJ1-2; V: TRBV10-3; length: 12; size: NA; D: NA
CDR3: CASSKVNRTLYEQYF; DNA: TGTGCCAGCAGCAAAGTAAACAGGACCCTCTACGAGCAGTACTTC; J: TRBJ2-7; V: TRBV21-1; length: 15; size: few; D: NA
CDR3: CAWTGQGLSEQYF; DNA: TGTGCCTGGACAGGGCAGGGATTATCCGAGCAGTACTTC; J: TRBJ2-7; V: TRBV30; length: 13; size: once; D: NA
CDR3: CASSLFSRTEAFF; DNA: TGTGCCAGCAGCTTATTTTCGCGGACTGAAGCTTTCTTT; J: TRBJ1-1; V: TRBV7-3; length: 13; size: NA; D: NA
CDR3: CASSVGPGRDGYTF; DNA: TGTGCCAGCAGCGTAGGGCCAGGGAGAGATGGCTACACCTTC; J: TRBJ1-2; V: TRBV9; length: 14; size: NA; D: NA
CDR3: CASSFIAGTRSTDTQYF; DNA: TGTGCCAGCAGTTTTATCGCCGGGACTAGAAGCACAGATACGCAGTATTTT; J: TRBJ2-3; V: TRBV27; length: 17; size: NA; D: TRBD2
CDR3: CASSITGNQPQHF; DNA: TGTGCCAGTAGTATAACCGGGAATCAGCCCCAGCATTTT; J: TRBJ1-5; V: TRBV19; length: 13; size: NA; D: NA
CDR3: CASGPDYGYTF; DNA: TGTGCATCCGGGCCTGACTATGGCTACACCTTC; J: TRBJ1-2; V: TRBV5-4; length: 11; size: many; D: NA
CDR3: CASSQVTEQETQYF; DNA: TGTGCCAGCAGCCAAGTGACAGAGCAAGAGACCCAGTACTTC; J: TRBJ2-5; V: TRBV4-2; length: 14; size: NA; D: NA
CDR3: CATKAGGYNEQFF; DNA: TGTGCCACCAAAGCGGGAGGATACAATGAGCAGTTCTTC; J: TRBJ2-1; V: TRBV6-5; length: 13; size: NA; D: TRBD2
CDR3: CAWSAGTAYGYTF; DNA: TGTGCCTGGAGTGCCGGGACAGCCTATGGCTACACCTTC; J: TRBJ1-2; V: TRBV30; length: 13; size: NA; D: TRBD1
CDR3: CASSERGWSSGTYEQYF; DNA: TGTGCCAGCAGTGAGAGAGGATGGTCTAGCGGGACCTACGAGCAGTACTTC; J: TRBJ2-7; V: TRBV6-1; length: 17; size: NA; D: TRBD2
CDR3: CASSQDLGVLFYGYTF; DNA: TGCGCCAGCAGCCAAGATCTGGGGGTTCTCTTCTATGGCTACACCTTC; J: TRBJ1-2; V: TRBV4-3; length: 16; size: NA; D: NA
CDR3: CASSGRVAGSQYF; DNA: TGTGCCAGCAGTGGAAGGGTGGCAGGTTCGCAGTACTTC; J: TRBJ2-7; V: TRBV25-1; length: 13; size: NA; D: NA
CDR3: CAGSPELGGSNYGYTF; DNA: TGCGCCGGCAGCCCGGAATTGGGGGGCTCCAACTATGGCTACACCTTC; J: TRBJ1-2; V: TRBV5-1; length: 16; size: NA; D: NA
CDR3: CASRVWGMNTEAFF; DNA: TGTGCCAGCAGAGTATGGGGGATGAACACTGAAGCTTTCTTT; J: TRBJ1-1; V: TRBV27; length: 14; size: NA; D: NA
CDR3: CASSRIAKNIQYF; DNA: TGTGCCAGCAGCCGTATAGCCAAAAACATTCAGTACTTC; J: TRBJ2-4; V: TRBV5-6; length: 13; size: NA; D: NA
CDR3: CASSKFLRDPGSSYEQYF; DNA: TGTGCCAGCAGCAAATTTCTGCGGGACCCAGGGTCGAGCTACGAGCAGTACTTC; J: TRBJ2-7; V: TRBV21-1; length: 18; size: NA; D: NA
CDR3: CASSAGQGFYEQYF; DNA: TGTGCCAGCAGCGCAGGACAGGGTTTCTACGAGCAGTACTTC; J: TRBJ2-7; V: TRBV9; length: 14; size: NA; D: TRBD1
CDR3: CASSLLAGGKNEQFF; DNA: TGTGCCAGCAGCTTATTAGCGGGAGGGAAGAATGAGCAGTTCTTC; J: TRBJ2-1; V: TRBV7-9; length: 15; size: NA; D: TRBD2
CDR3: CASSTPGPLLADTQYF; DNA: TGTGCCAGCAGTACCCCGGGACCCCTTTTGGCAGATACGCAGTATTTT; J: TRBJ2-3; V: TRBV6-6; length: 16; size: NA; D: NA
CDR3: CASSVDLISGNTIYF; DNA: TGCGCCAGCAGCGTTGACCTCATCTCTGGAAACACCATATATTTT; J: TRBJ1-3; V: TRBV5-1; length: 15; size: NA; D: NA
CDR3: CASSLVVLGVPGANVLTF; DNA: TGTGCCAGCAGCTTAGTAGTGTTGGGGGTTCCGGGGGCCAACGTCCTGACTTTC; J: TRBJ2-6; V: TRBV11-2; length: 18; size: NA; D: NA
CDR3: CASSSPGTSASTDTQYF; DNA: TGTGCCAGTAGTTCCCCCGGGACTAGCGCGAGCACAGATACGCAGTATTTT; J: TRBJ2-3; V: TRBV19; length: 17; size: NA; D: TRBD2
CDR3: CASSPVAGFGSTDTQYF; DNA: TGTGCCAGCAGTCCAGTGGCGGGATTCGGTAGCACAGATACGCAGTATTTT; J: TRBJ2-3; V: TRBV2; length: 17; size: NA; D: NA
CDR3: CASRRRGPGFSTF; DNA: TGCGCCAGCAGACGGAGAGGGCCCGGGTTCTCCACCTTC; J: TRBJ1-2; V: TRBV5-1; length: 13; size: NA; D: NA
CDR3: CASSVTSGDREQYF; DNA: TGCGCCAGCAGTGTCACCAGTGGCGATCGTGAGCAGTACTTC; J: TRBJ2-7; V: TRBV10-2; length: 14; size: NA; D: NA
CDR3: CASSLLAGTDTEAFF; DNA: TGCGCCAGCAGCCTTTTAGCCGGGACAGACACTGAAGCTTTCTTT; J: TRBJ1-1; V: TRBV5-1; length: 15; size: NA; D: TRBD1
CDR3: CASSDRALGSQETQYF; DNA: TGTGCCAGCAGTGACCGGGCGTTAGGTAGCCAAGAGACCCAGTACTTC; J: TRBJ2-5; V: TRBV25-1; length: 16; size: NA; D: NA
CDR3: CASSDPDSFGDTQYF; DNA: TGCGCCAGCAGTGACCCAGACAGCTTCGGGGATACGCAGTATTTT; J: TRBJ2-3; V: TRBV10-1; length: 15; size: NA; D: NA
CDR3: CASSLAPGYYGYTF; DNA: TGTGCCAGCAGCTTAGCCCCCGGATACTATGGCTACACCTTC; J: TRBJ1-2; V: TRBV11-1; length: 14; size: once; D: NA
CDR3: CASSRDSLRHGYTF; DNA: TGTGCCAGCAGCCGGGACAGTCTCCGTCATGGCTACACCTTC; J: TRBJ1-2; V: TRBV6-6; length: 14; size: NA; D: TRBD1
CDR3: CASSQVYGSRYNEQFF; DNA: TGTGCCAGCAGCCAAGTGTACGGGAGCCGATACAATGAGCAGTTCTTC; J: TRBJ2-1; V: TRBV14; length: 16; size: NA; D: NA
CDR3: CASSLESSFTTNEKLFF; DNA: TGTGCCAGCAGCTTAGAATCATCGTTTACAACTAATGAAAAACTGTTTTTT; J: TRBJ1-4; V: TRBV11-2; length: 17; size: NA; D: NA
CDR3: CAISESVGTNEKLFF; DNA: TGTGCCATCAGTGAGTCTGTAGGGACTAATGAAAAACTGTTTTTT; J: TRBJ1-4; V: TRBV10-3; length: 15; size: NA; D: NA
CDR3: CASSETGTENSPLHF; DNA: TGTGCCAGCAGTGAGACCGGGACAGAGAATTCACCCCTCCACTTT; J: TRBJ1-6; V: TRBV2; length: 15; size: NA; D: TRBD1
CDR3: CASSLFATREVSYEQYF; DNA: TGTGCCAGCAGCTTATTCGCAACCAGGGAGGTGTCATACGAGCAGTACTTC; J: TRBJ2-7; V: TRBV7-2; length: 17; size: NA; D: NA
CDR3: CASSQKTSGSIGELFF; DNA: TGTGCCAGCAGCCAAAAGACTAGCGGGAGTATCGGGGAGCTGTTTTTT; J: TRBJ2-2; V: TRBV14; length: 16; size: NA; D: TRBD2
CDR3: CASSLSQVNYGYTF; DNA: TGTGCCAGCAGCTTAAGTCAGGTCAACTATGGCTACACCTTC; J: TRBJ1-2; V: TRBV7-9; length: 14; size: NA; D: NA
CDR3: CAWTPGGAKNIQYF; DNA: TGTGCCTGGACCCCGGGGGGTGCCAAAAACATTCAGTACTTC; J: TRBJ2-4; V: TRBV30; length: 14; size: NA; D: TRBD2
CDR3: CASSIPAGDGYTF; DNA: TGTGCCAGTAGTATCCCCGCTGGGGATGGCTACACCTTC; J: TRBJ1-2; V: TRBV19; length: 13; size: NA; D: NA
CDR3: CASRIPVGRETQYF; DNA: TGTGCCAGCAGAATCCCGGTCGGTCGTGAGACCCAGTACTTC; J: TRBJ2-5; V: TRBV28; length: 14; size: NA; D: NA
CDR3: CASMGSGQYGYTF; DNA: TGTGCCAGTATGGGATCAGGGCAATATGGCTACACCTTC; J: TRBJ1-2; V: TRBV19; length: 13; size: few; D: NA